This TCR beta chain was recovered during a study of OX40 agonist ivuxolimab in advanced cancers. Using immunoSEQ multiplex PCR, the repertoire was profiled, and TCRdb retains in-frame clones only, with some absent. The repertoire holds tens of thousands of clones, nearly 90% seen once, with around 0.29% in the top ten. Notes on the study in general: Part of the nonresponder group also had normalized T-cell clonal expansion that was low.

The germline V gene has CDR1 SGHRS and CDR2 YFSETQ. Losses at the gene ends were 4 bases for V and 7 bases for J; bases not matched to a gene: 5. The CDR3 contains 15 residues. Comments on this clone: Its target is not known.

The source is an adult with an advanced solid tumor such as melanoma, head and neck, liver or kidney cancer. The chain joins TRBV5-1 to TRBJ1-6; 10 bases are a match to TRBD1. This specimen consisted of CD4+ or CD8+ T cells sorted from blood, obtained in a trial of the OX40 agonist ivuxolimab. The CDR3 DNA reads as TGCGCCAGCAGCGGGGGGACAGGGGAAAATTCACCCCTCCACTTT. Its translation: CASSGGTGENSPLHF.